The 4 T cell receptor beta chains given below trace back to one sample, sequenced in a study of CD8 T cells in ankylosing spondylitis. TCRdb fed the 5' RACE reads into MiXCR, producing one record per CDR3 protein. The sample lists a few hundred thousand distinct CDR3 sequences, about a sixth occurring once. Sequences were obtained from blood, either unsorted or a sorted T cell fraction (not recorded which). These receptors came from a male donor with ankylosing spondylitis or in good health (not recorded which).

This chain joins TRBV27 and TRBJ2-7, with no clear D. Germline CDR1 is MNHEY and CDR2 is SMNVEV (reference sequence). This CDR3 comprises 14 residues. Trimming pared 6 bases from V and 3 bases from J, leaving 15 bases between. Here the CDR3 reads CASSSFGPNYEQYF. CDR3 nucleotide sequence: TGTGCCAGCAGCTCCTTTGGGCCCAACTACGAGCAGTACTTC.

The chain has TRBV12-3 or TRBV12-4 and TRBJ2-5; TRBD2 is a possible D gene (5 bases). CDR3 length: 13 residues. The germline V and J ends were trimmed by 5 bases and 3 bases, with 10 bases remaining between them. CDR3 sequence: CASSPDYEETQYF. The CDR3 DNA reads TGTGCCAGCAGTCCCGACTACGAAGAGACCCAGTACTTC.

This clonotype has a count of ten or more. V is TRBV5-4 and J is TRBJ1-1; D is undetermined. Between the trimmed V and J ends, which lost 0 bases and 1 base, there was a span of 7 bases. The germline gives CDR1 SGHNT, CDR2 YYREEE (reference sequence). The CDR3 runs 14 residues. The DNA for the CDR3 is TGTGCCAGCAGCTTGGATACAGAGAACACTGAAGCTTTCTTT. Translation: CASSLDTENTEAFF.

The gene calls are TRBV6-1 and TRBJ2-6; D assignment may be TRBD1 or TRBD2 (5 bases each). CDR1 MNHNS and CDR2 SASEGT come from the germline V gene. This CDR3 spans 15 amino acids. V dropped 5 bases and J dropped 4 bases, with 12 bases sitting between them. The CDR3 reads CASSRDAEGANVLTF. CDR3 DNA sequence: TGTGCCAGCAGTCGGGACGCGGAGGGGGCCAACGTCCTGACTTTC.